A single sample gave rise to the 8 T cell receptor beta chains below, sequenced in a study of blood T cell repertoires in COVID-19. Profiling relied on immunoSEQ multiplex PCR, and the TCRdb table lists in-frame clones only, not all of them. The sample holds around 250,000 clones, around 88% seen once. Sequences were obtained from peripheral blood. The receptors were gathered from a man at least 80 years old with acute or convalescent COVID-19.

This sequence joins TRBV19 and TRBJ2-7, with 11 bases aligning to TRBD2. Germline CDR1 is LNHDA and CDR2 is SQIVND (reference sequence). After removal of 4 bases from V and 2 bases from J, the junction contained 4 bases not matched to a gene. The CDR3 runs 15 residues. CDR3 sequence (DNA): TGTGCCAGTAGTACCGGGACTAGCGGACCCTACGAGCAGTACTTC. It translates to CASSTGTSGPYEQYF.

This chain connects TRBV5-4 to TRBJ2-3; D may be TRBD2 (5 bases). CDR1 SGHNT and CDR2 YYREEE come from the germline V gene (reference sequence). The CDR3 has 17 residues. V was shortened by 3 bases and J by 0 bases, with 17 bases between the two germline ends. The CDR3 region has the DNA TGTGCCAGCAGCTACCCGGTATGGGGAGCCAGCACAGATACGCAGTATTTT. Amino acids: CASSYPVWGASTDTQYF.

This chain uses TRBV6-5 with TRBJ2-7; 8 bases agree with TRBD1. The CDR3 totals 11 residues. CDR1 is MNHEY, CDR2 SVGAGI, per germline. Trimming cost V 8 bases and J 6 bases; bases outside gene matches: 3. Here the CDR3 reads CASAGGSEQYF. CDR3 coding DNA: TGTGCCAGCGCAGGGGGCAGCGAGCAGTACTTC.

The chain couples TRBV12-3 or TRBV12-4 to TRBJ1-1; possibly TRBD1 for D (5 bases). The CDR3 sequence is 13 residues long. Trimming left V 7 bases short and J 1 base short, with 10 bases between. The CDR3 here is CASTVDRNTEAFF. The CDR3 nucleotides read TGTGCCAGCACCGTTGACAGGAACACTGAAGCTTTCTTT.

The gene calls are TRBV6-6 and TRBJ1-6; D is ambiguous. Germline CDR1 is MNHNY and CDR2 is SVGAGI (reference sequence). This CDR3 spans 11 amino acids. Trimming took 6 bases from V and 8 from J, leaving 5 bases between them. The CDR3 here is CASSRYSPLHF. Here the CDR3 DNA reads TGTGCCAGCAGCCGGTATTCACCCCTCCACTTT.

CDR3 protein: CSVGSFYGYTF. Here the CDR3 DNA reads TGCAGCGTTGGTTCATTCTATGGCTACACCTTC. The J gene is TRBJ1-2, the V gene TRBV29-1; D remains unclear. Between the trimmed V and J ends, which lost 4 bases and 4 bases, there was a span of 7 bases. This CDR3 region has 11 residues. CDR1 SQVTM and CDR2 ANQGSEA come from the germline V gene.

The chain is built from TRBV10-3 and TRBJ1-1; no definite D call. The length of the CDR3 is 15 residues. Germline V CDR1 and CDR2: ENHRY, SYGVKD. Trimming pared 2 bases from V and 2 bases from J, leaving 12 bases between. The CDR3 DNA reads TGTGCCATCAGTGAGGAAGCCACCCCAAACACTGAAGCTTTCTTT. Translation gives CAISEEATPNTEAFF.

The genes are TRBV4-2 and TRBJ2-7; D possibly corresponds to TRBD1 (6 bases). From germline, CDR1 is LGHNA and CDR2 YNFKEQ. With 4 bases removed from V and 3 bases from J, the gap between germline ends came to 13 bases. The length of the CDR3 is 14 residues. Written as DNA, the CDR3 is TGTGCCAGCAGCCCACAGGGAAGGGGCTACGAGCAGTACTTC. It encodes CASSPQGRGYEQYF.